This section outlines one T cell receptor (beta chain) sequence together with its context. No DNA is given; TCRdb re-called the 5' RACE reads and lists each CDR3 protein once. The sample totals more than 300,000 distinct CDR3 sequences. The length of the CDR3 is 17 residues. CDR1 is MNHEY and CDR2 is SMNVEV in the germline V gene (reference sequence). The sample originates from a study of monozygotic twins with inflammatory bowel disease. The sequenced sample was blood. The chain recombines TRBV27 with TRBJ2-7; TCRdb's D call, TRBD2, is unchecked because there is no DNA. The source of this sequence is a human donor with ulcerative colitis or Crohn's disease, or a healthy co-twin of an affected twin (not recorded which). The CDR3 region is CASPILAGETFKEEQYF.